The 5 T cell receptor beta chains below were found in one sample sequenced in a study of T-cell reconstitution after alpha-beta-depleted transplantation in children. A library of TCRbeta sequences, prepared with unique molecular identifiers, was generated. TCRdb re-called the PCR reads with MiXCR, one entry per CDR3 protein. The sample consists of approximately 510,000 distinct CDR3 sequences, 15% to 20% of them appearing once. The specimen was PBMCs from the stem cell graft donor, collected from the stem cell graft. The source is a human donor who donated a stem cell graft to a child with acute lymphoblastic leukemia.

This clonotype was found a few times. The rearrangement uses TRBV4-1 and TRBJ2-7, with 12 bases identical to TRBD1. The CDR3 length is 14 residues. The J segment lost 12 bases and the V segment lost 3 bases, leaving 9 bases of the junction unmatched. The V gene's germline CDR1 is MGHRA and CDR2 YSYEKL. The CDR3 reads CASSQADGTGGPYF. The CDR3 coding sequence is TGCGCCAGCAGCCAGGCCGACGGGACAGGGGGCCCGTACTTC.

This clonotype has just a few counts. This chain uses TRBV9 with TRBJ2-7; TRBD1 is a possible D gene (5 bases). Germline V gives CDR1 SGDLS, CDR2 YYNGEE. V lost 3 bases, J lost 6 bases, and 13 bases lay in between. The CDR3 runs 13 residues. The CDR3 coding sequence is TGTGCCAGCAGCGAGGGAAAGGGGCTCGAGCAGTACTTC. As protein: CASSEGKGLEQYF.

This CDR3 is CAISGRSAEQFF. In nucleotides, the CDR3 is TGTGCCATCAGTGGCAGGTCGGCTGAGCAGTTCTTC. The V call is TRBV10-3, the J call TRBJ2-1; D is unresolved. Trimming cost V 4 bases and J 9 bases, with 10 bases left between them. This CDR3 region has 12 residues. The germline V gene encodes CDR1 ENHRY and CDR2 SYGVKD.

This clonotype has more than one count but fewer than ten. The chain joins TRBV3-1 to TRBJ2-2; no reliable D call. The CDR3 is 13 residues long. The V and J ends lost 1 base and 3 bases respectively, with 3 bases between them. The germline CDR1 and CDR2 sequences are LGHDT and YNNKEL (reference sequence). The DNA for the CDR3 is TGTGCCAGCAGCCAAGCGTACACCGGGGAGCTGTTTTTT. It is translated as CASSQAYTGELFF.

This clonotype was detected many times. The genes are TRBV4-1 and TRBJ1-1, with D perhaps matching TRBD1 (5 bases). This CDR3 spans 15 amino acids. Germline assignment: CDR1 MGHRA and CDR2 YSYEKL. V was clipped by 0 bases and J by 11 bases, with 19 bases between them. The CDR3 here is CASSQDQDSNLVAFF. The CDR3 DNA reads TGCGCCAGCAGCCAAGATCAAGACAGCAACCTGGTGGCTTTCTTT.